This T cell receptor beta chain was retrieved from a study of blood T cell repertoires in COVID-19. For the study at large: Collection of acute and convalescent COVID-19 samples took place in the United States, Italy and Spain. PBMCs, B-cell-depleted T cells, or T cells were the source of the cDNA or gDNA that made up the material.

Per the authors' pipeline: Counts of nucleated cells, estimated from reference gene primer amplification, were obtained. TCRdb's table, derived via immunoSEQ multiplex PCR, lists solely in-frame clones and lacks some. That table supplies the V and J calls and clone size; D and trimming were determined from the DNA. The table includes tens of thousands of clones, around 90% detected once. Germline CDR1 and CDR2: MNHEY and SMNVEV (reference sequence). This CDR3 has 16 residues. With V trimmed by 3 bases and J by 5 bases, 9 bases remained unmatched. Sample: peripheral blood. This sequence joins TRBV27 and TRBJ1-2; 10 nucleotides agree with TRBD1. The sequence derives from a human donor in a cohort sampled during active COVID-19. The CDR3 is CASSFSGTGAPYGYTF. In DNA, the CDR3 is TGTGCCAGCAGTTTTAGCGGGACAGGGGCGCCGTATGGCTACACCTTC.